These 32 T cell receptor beta chains were all obtained from the same sample, sequenced in a study of T cells expressing NK-cell markers. TCRdb re-called the 5' RACE reads and shows each CDR3 protein once, DNA omitted. In total, the table holds roughly 300,000 distinct CDR3 sequences. The sample was blood T cells: a sorted CD56 or NKG2C T cell subset, CD4+ or CD8+ T cells, or bulk PBMC T cells (not recorded which). Source of these receptors: a woman between 18 and 70 years old in good health.

The chain links TRBV5-1 to TRBJ2-1; TCRdb proposes TRBD2, but this gene call is untestable without DNA. Germline assignment: CDR1 SGHRS and CDR2 YFSETQ. This CDR3 is 15 amino acids long. CDR3 loop: CASRLLAGDENEQFF.

V is TRBV5-4 and J is TRBJ2-5; absent DNA, TCRdb's TRBD2 call cannot be checked. Germline values: CDR1 SGHNT, CDR2 YYREEE (reference sequence). The CDR3 totals 16 residues. CDR3 amino acids: CASSLGGLAKQETQYF.

This sequence joins TRBV6-1 and TRBJ1-2; TCRdb gives TRBD1 as the D gene, but with no DNA this cannot be confirmed. This CDR3 region has 13 residues. From germline, CDR1 is MNHNS and CDR2 SASEGT. The CDR3 protein is CASRLTGNYGYTF.

This chain links TRBV12-3 or TRBV12-4 with TRBJ1-5. The length of the CDR3 is 15 residues. The CDR3: CASSFSAYSNQPQHF.

V gene TRBV10-3 combines with J gene TRBJ2-5; TCRdb indicates TRBD1, and absent DNA this call remains unverified. This CDR3 is 15 amino acids long. CDR1 is ENHRY and CDR2 is SYGVKD in the germline V gene. The chain's CDR3 is CAISDADRDRETQYF.

The chain couples TRBV7-8 to TRBJ2-7. This CDR3 region has 13 residues. The V gene's germline CDR1 is SGHVS and CDR2 FQNEAQ. The CDR3 here is CASSFRETYEQYF.

The CDR3 sequence is CSASKPTSGRDEQYF. V is TRBV20-1 and J is TRBJ2-7; TCRdb selects TRBD2, and the lack of DNA leaves this call unchecked. This CDR3 contains 15 residues. Germline values: CDR1 DFQATT, CDR2 SNEGSKA (reference sequence).

V usage is TRBV20-1 and J usage is TRBJ2-5; there is no DNA to check the TCRdb D call of TRBD2. This CDR3 has 15 amino acids. Germline CDR1 reads DFQATT; CDR2 reads SNEGSKA (reference sequence). CDR3 residues: CSARVLGTNQETQYF.

The J gene is TRBJ2-5, the V gene TRBV6-1; the TCRdb call, TRBD2, lacks DNA for checking. The CDR3 totals 16 residues. The germline V gene has CDR1 MNHNS and CDR2 SASEGT. The CDR3 loop is CASSPLPRGFQETQYF.

The rearrangement links TRBV9 to TRBJ2-7; TCRdb's D call, TRBD1, is unchecked because there is no DNA. The CDR3 has 15 residues. Germline CDR1 and CDR2: SGDLS and YYNGEE. CDR3 sequence reads: CASSVAGTGPYEQYF.

This chain joins TRBV30 and TRBJ1-1. The CDR3 has 13 amino acids. Germline loops: CDR1 GTSNPN, CDR2 SVGIG (reference sequence). The CDR3: CAWSDSGRTEAFF.

The J gene is TRBJ2-1, the V gene TRBV30; the TCRdb call, TRBD1, lacks DNA for checking. In germline, CDR1 is GTSNPN, CDR2 SVGIG (reference sequence). The CDR3 totals 14 residues. The CDR3 sequence is CAWTRGGGYNEQFF.

This chain links TRBV12-3 or TRBV12-4 with TRBJ2-2. The CDR3 is 14 residues long. The CDR3 loop reads CASSLGVNTGELFF.

This CDR3 is CASSGQGAGNTIYF. The chain links TRBV6-1 to TRBJ1-3; absent DNA, TCRdb's TRBD1 call cannot be checked. The CDR3 sequence is 14 residues long. Germline CDR1 reads MNHNS; CDR2 reads SASEGT.

The CDR3 sequence: CASSPPGRGDEQYF. The chain employs TRBV18 and TRBJ2-7; the TRBD1 assignment by TCRdb is unverifiable without DNA. The CDR3 length is 14 residues. Germline assignment: CDR1 KGHSH and CDR2 LQKENI.

The rearrangement uses TRBV20-1 and TRBJ2-1; TCRdb's D call, TRBD1, is unchecked because there is no DNA. This CDR3 is built from 13 residues. Germline assignment: CDR1 DFQATT and CDR2 SNEGSKA (reference sequence). The CDR3 region is CSARSEVGGEQFF.

The chain is built from TRBV10-3 and TRBJ2-5; TCRdb indicates TRBD1, and absent DNA this call remains unverified. The CDR3 consists of 12 residues. Per the germline V gene, CDR1 is ENHRY and CDR2 is SYGVKD. The CDR3 sequence is CAISLQGETQYF.

V gene TRBV6-5 combines with J gene TRBJ1-2. This CDR3 contains 11 residues. Germline V gene lookup returns CDR1 MNHEY and CDR2 SVGAGI. Here the CDR3 reads CASSGFRGYTF.

CDR3 amino acids: CASRWGRGAQYF. The rearrangement joins TRBV12-3 or TRBV12-4 to TRBJ2-3; as DNA is missing, the TRBD1 call by TCRdb cannot be tested. CDR3 length: 12 amino acids.

The CDR3 reads CSARDRDWESYTF. The chain employs TRBV20-1 and TRBJ1-2. The length of the CDR3 is 13 residues. Germline V lookup: CDR1 DFQATT, CDR2 SNEGSKA (reference sequence).

The rearrangement uses TRBV18 and TRBJ2-5. CDR1 is KGHSH, CDR2 LQKENI, per germline. The CDR3 extends over 11 amino acids. The CDR3 sequence: CASSFLETQYF.

This chain uses TRBV7-2 with TRBJ2-1; checking the TCRdb D call of TRBD2 is not possible without DNA. Germline loops: CDR1 SGHTA, CDR2 FQGNSA. The CDR3 covers 16 residues. CDR3 protein: CASSLVSGPPYNEQFF.

The CDR3 here is CASSPLRQGIPFF. The genes are TRBV12-3 or TRBV12-4 and TRBJ2-1; TCRdb's assignment of TRBD2 cannot be checked, as there is no DNA. This CDR3 contains 13 residues.

The chain links TRBV6-1 to TRBJ2-1; no DNA is available, so the TRBD2 call from TCRdb remains unchecked. CDR1 is MNHNS and CDR2 is SASEGT in the germline V gene. The CDR3 length is 16 residues. CDR3 sequence: CASTPPGTSGYNEQFF.

The chain combines TRBV10-3 with TRBJ2-1; TCRdb outputs TRBD1, but without DNA this stays unchecked. Germline CDR1 and CDR2: ENHRY and SYGVKD. The CDR3 contains 12 residues. CDR3 region: CAISEEGNEQFF.

The chain combines TRBV20-1 with TRBJ2-3; the TRBD1 assignment by TCRdb is unverifiable without DNA. The CDR3 sequence is 13 residues long. Per the germline V gene, CDR1 is DFQATT and CDR2 is SNEGSKA (reference sequence). The CDR3 here is CSEGTASTDTQYF.

V gene TRBV4-3 combines with J gene TRBJ2-3; TCRdb reports TRBD2, a call that lacks DNA to check it against. The CDR3 loop spans 14 amino acids. Germline V gives CDR1 LGHNA, CDR2 YSLEER. The CDR3 loop reads CASSQDTPPGSWYF.

This rearrangement joins TRBV3-1 to TRBJ2-3. CDR3 length: 14 amino acids. The V gene's germline CDR1 is LGHDT and CDR2 YNNKEL (reference sequence). CDR3 protein: CASSHGFRTDTQYF.

The chain joins TRBV6-1 to TRBJ2-6; the D call from TCRdb, TRBD1, cannot be confirmed without DNA. Germline V gene data show CDR1 as MNHNS and CDR2 as SASEGT. The CDR3 has 15 amino acids. The CDR3: CASRTQGTGANVLTF.

The V and J genes are TRBV20-1 and TRBJ1-1; TCRdb designates TRBD1, a call that cannot be tested without DNA. The CDR3 contains 13 residues. The germline CDR1 and CDR2 sequences are DFQATT and SNEGSKA (reference sequence). The CDR3 sequence is CSAGGGAWTEAFF.

The genes are TRBV20-1 and TRBJ1-3. Germline values: CDR1 DFQATT, CDR2 SNEGSKA (reference sequence). The CDR3 length is 13 residues. CDR3 region: CSAPTDSGNTIYF.

The chain recombines TRBV7-6 with TRBJ2-7; TCRdb's D call, TRBD2, is unchecked because there is no DNA. The CDR3 length is 15 residues. In germline, CDR1 is SGHVS, CDR2 FNYEAQ. CDR3 in amino acids: CASSLVGGRMDEQYF.